These 23 T cell receptor beta chains originate from one sample sequenced in a study of blood T cells in healthy people across ages. A J-beta primer mix and a sample-barcoded 5' primer were used in a second PCR of roughly 7 to 12 cycles. TCRdb processed the 5' RACE reads anew with MiXCR; each CDR3 protein has one entry. The profile covers under 2 million distinct CDR3 sequences, with roughly 30% appearing a single time and around 10% taken by the ten largest. What was sequenced was blood. All receptors derive from a woman under 40 in good health.

The rearrangement joins TRBV2 to TRBJ1-6; no clear D. The CDR3 has 13 residues. Looked up from germline, CDR1 is SNHLY and CDR2 is FYNNEI. V dropped 3 bases and J dropped 8 bases, with 8 bases sitting between them. The CDR3 coding sequence is TGTGCCAGCAGTGACGAGAGAGATTCACCCCTCCACTTT. This gives the protein CASSDERDSPLHF.

There are a few counts of this clonotype. The chain uses TRBV30 and TRBJ2-7; perhaps D is TRBD1 or TRBD2 (5 bases each). The closer fit of TRBJ2-5 to the DNA end suggests the J call may be wrong. CDR3 size: 13 residues. Per the germline V gene, CDR1 is GTSNPN and CDR2 is SVGIG (reference sequence). CDR3 amino acids: CAWSVSGRETQYF. CDR3 DNA sequence: TGTGCCTGGAGTGTATCAGGGAGAGAGACCCAGTACTTC.

In this sample, this clonotype turned up a few times. The chain joins TRBV10-2 to TRBJ2-5; D uncertain. Trimming removed 6 bases at V and 1 base at J, with 15 bases between. Germline CDR1 reads WSHSY; CDR2 reads SAAADI. The CDR3 covers 15 residues. CDR3 in DNA: TGCGCCAGCAGCGGGCTGGGCGGACCCCAAGAGACCCAGTACTTC. Protein: CASSGLGGPQETQYF.

Regarding this clonotype: The junction departs from germline at one end; a sequencing error may be responsible. The genes are TRBV27 and TRBJ1-1, with TRBD1 as a possible D gene (6 bases). Germline lookup yields CDR1 MNHEY and CDR2 SMNVEV (reference sequence). There are 16 residues in the CDR3. CDR3 residues: CTSSYRSGGGSTEAFF. The CDR3 DNA follows: TGTACCAGCAGTTATCGAAGCGGGGGCGGAAGCACTGAAGCTTTCTTT.

This chain uses TRBV9 with TRBJ2-5, with 7 nucleotides matching TRBD1. There are 18 residues in the CDR3. V trimming: 0 bases; J trimming: 5 bases; junction bases outside the gene matches: 16. Germline values: CDR1 SGDLS, CDR2 YYNGEE. Here the CDR3 DNA reads TGTGCCAGCAGCGTAGAAGGGGGACAGATCCAAAAACAGGAGACCCAGTACTTC. This encodes CASSVEGGQIQKQETQYF.

This clonotype was found many times. This rearrangement joins TRBV5-1 to TRBJ2-5, with a possible D match to TRBD2 (6 bases). CDR3 length: 14 residues. Germline CDR1 SGHRS, CDR2 YFSETQ. Trimming pared 4 bases from V and 5 bases from J, leaving 15 bases between. DNA for the CDR3: TGCGCCAGCAGCCCGCGGGGACGTCAGGAGACCCAGTACTTC. Protein: CASSPRGRQETQYF.

This clonotype was observed a few times. The chain links TRBV9 to TRBJ1-6; D is undetermined. CDR1 SGDLS and CDR2 YYNGEE come from the germline V gene. The V end was cut by 7 bases, the J end by 4 bases, with 12 bases between. There are 14 residues in the CDR3. This chain's CDR3 is CASGGPGYNSPLHF. In DNA form, the CDR3 reads TGTGCCAGCGGAGGGCCGGGTTATAATTCACCCCTCCACTTT.

Of note for this clonotype: This may come from a read error, since a much larger clone is one base off. V is TRBV29-1 and J is TRBJ2-7, with TRBD2 matching over 12 bases. Germline CDR1 SQVTM, CDR2 ANQGSEA. The CDR3 is 14 residues long. Written as DNA, the CDR3 is TGCAACATCGTACTAGCGGGAGGTTCCTACGAGCAGTACTTC. Encoded protein: CNIVLAGGSYEQYF.

The sample holds a few counts of this clonotype. This chain uses TRBV5-1 with TRBJ2-4; TRBD2 is a possible D gene (6 bases). The J call may be wrong; the DNA end is better matched by TRBJ2-7. The CDR3 is 13 residues long. Germline CDR1 reads SGHRS; CDR2 reads YFSETQ. The CDR3 sequence is CASSWGETDEQYF. CDR3 DNA: TGCGCCAGCAGCTGGGGGGAGACCGACGAGCAGTACTTC.

About this clonotype: This sequence may be a read error, since a much larger clone differs from it by one base. The rearrangement links TRBV5-5 to TRBJ2-1; 10 bases align to TRBD2. Germline V CDR1 and CDR2: SGHKS, YYEKEE (reference sequence). The CDR3 has 14 amino acids. Written as DNA, the CDR3 is TGTGCCAGCGCCCCCGCTAGCGGGAGCAATAAGCAGTTCTTC. Protein: CASAPASGSNKQFF.

At least ten counts were recorded for this clonotype. The chain uses TRBV29-1 and TRBJ2-7; D call uncertain. There are 11 residues in the CDR3. From germline, CDR1 is SQVTM and CDR2 ANQGSEA. The V end was cut by 2 bases, the J end by 4 bases, with 6 bases between. The CDR3 nucleotides read TGCAGCGTTGAAAGTGGATACGAGCAGTACTTC. The encoded protein is CSVESGYEQYF.

A remark on this clonotype: Germline and junction disagree at one end, which may indicate a read error. J is TRBJ2-7 and V is TRBV13; a possible D gene is TRBD1 (8 bases). Germline V gene sequence: CDR1 PRHDT, CDR2 FYEKMQ (reference sequence). The CDR3 runs 14 residues. The CDR3 sequence is CAGSLDRGGLEQYF. The CDR3, as DNA: TGTGCCGGCAGCTTAGACAGGGGAGGGTTGGAGCAGTACTTC.

The V gene is TRBV27, the J gene TRBJ2-7; possibly TRBD2 for D (6 bases). Trimming cost V 4 bases and J 5 bases, with 15 bases left between them. Looked up from germline, CDR1 is MNHEY and CDR2 is SMNVEV (reference sequence). This CDR3 is 14 amino acids long. The CDR3 sequence is CASSSREYGDEQYF. Here the CDR3 DNA reads TGTGCCAGCAGTTCTCGGGAGTACGGGGACGAGCAGTACTTC.

The rearrangement uses TRBV24-1 and TRBJ2-1; the match to TRBD1 covers 7 bases. The CDR3 sequence is 12 residues long. Germline assignment: CDR1 KGHDR and CDR2 SFDVKD. V lost 3 bases and J lost 15; bases outside the gene matches: 7. CDR3 bases: TGTGCCACCAGTGATGTCTTGGGACAGATGTTCTTC. This gives the protein CATSDVLGQMFF.

The table lists this clonotype with a few counts. The V and J genes are TRBV5-6 and TRBJ1-2; D is ambiguous. Trimming shortened V by 0 bases and J by 6 bases, and 12 bases separated the two germline ends. Germline CDR1 reads SGHDT; CDR2 reads YYEEEE. The CDR3 length is 14 residues. CDR3 DNA: TGTGCCAGCAGCTTGGCGCGGGGATCGCATGGCTACACCTTC. Its protein is CASSLARGSHGYTF.

This clonotype was counted only a few times. The V gene is TRBV15, the J gene TRBJ2-5; D call uncertain. The germline V and J ends were trimmed by 6 bases and 0 bases, with 14 bases remaining between them. Germline-derived CDR1 and CDR2 are LNHNV and YYDKDF (reference sequence). The CDR3 runs to 15 residues. Written as DNA, the CDR3 is TGTGCCACCAGGCGAGGCGAGAGGTACCAAGAGACCCAGTACTTC. Amino acid sequence: CATRRGERYQETQYF.

J is TRBJ2-1 and V is TRBV19; D might be TRBD1 (6 bases). Looked up from germline, CDR1 is LNHDA and CDR2 is SQIVND (reference sequence). This CDR3 region has 16 residues. Trimming left V 5 bases short and J 8 bases short, with 22 bases between. CDR3 protein: CASSRSLTSQGDEQFF. The CDR3 DNA sequence: TGTGCCAGTAGTCGATCTCTAACCTCACAGGGAGATGAGCAGTTCTTC.

Only a few counts were recorded for this clonotype. The chain uses TRBV9 and TRBJ2-1; no clear D. CDR3 length equals 14 residues. The V end lost 4 bases, the J end lost 3 bases, and 11 bases lay between the germline ends. Germline values: CDR1 SGDLS, CDR2 YYNGEE. The CDR3 loop reads CASSPSRLYNEQFF. The CDR3 DNA follows: TGTGCCAGCAGCCCAAGCCGACTCTACAATGAGCAGTTCTTC. The full variable domain, completed using reference TRBV9 and TRBJ2-1, is DSGVTQTPKHLITATGQRVTLRCSPRSGDLSVYWYQQSLDQGLQFLIQYYNGEERAKGNILERFSAQQFPDLHSELNLSSLELGDSALYFCASSPSRLYNEQFFGPGTRLTVL.

This chain connects TRBV12-3 or TRBV12-4 to TRBJ1-5; D possibly corresponds to TRBD1 (6 bases). The CDR3 is made up of 16 amino acids. V was pared by 1 base and J by 2 bases, with 12 bases between. CDR3 nucleotides: TGTGCCAGCAGTTTAGGGGGGGCTAATGGCAATCAGCCCCAGCATTTT. It is translated as CASSLGGANGNQPQHF.

V gene TRBV5-1 combines with J gene TRBJ1-6; D ambiguous. V lost 1 base, J lost 4 bases, and 9 bases lay in between. The CDR3 consists of 15 residues. The germline gives CDR1 SGHRS, CDR2 YFSETQ. CDR3 sequence reads: CASSLTSDYNSPLHF. As DNA, the CDR3 is TGCGCCAGCAGCTTGACATCAGATTATAATTCACCCCTCCACTTT. Full variable domain (missing parts from reference TRBV5-1 and TRBJ1-6): KAGVTQTPRYLIKTRGQQVTLSCSPISGHRSVSWYQQTPGQGLQFLFEYFSETQRNKGNFPGRFSGRQFSNSRSEMNVSTLELGDSALYLCASSLTSDYNSPLHFGNGTRLTVT.

This clonotype was counted at least ten times. The gene calls are TRBV7-6 and TRBJ2-5; 10 nucleotides align to TRBD2. This CDR3 is built from 14 residues. Looked up from germline, CDR1 is SGHVS and CDR2 is FNYEAQ. Unmatched junction bases numbered 8, after V lost 8 bases and J lost 5 bases. The CDR3 region has the DNA TGTGCCAGCGGAATAGCGGGGGGTGCTGAGACCCAGTACTTC. This encodes CASGIAGGAETQYF.

This clonotype was counted a few times. The V gene is TRBV7-2, the J gene TRBJ2-2; tentative D call: TRBD1 (5 bases). The V and J ends lost 6 bases and 6 bases respectively, with 11 bases between them. This CDR3 comprises 13 residues. CDR1 is SGHTA and CDR2 is FQGNSA in the germline V gene. The CDR3 bases are TGTGCCAGCAGGACTTGGGGCCCCGGGGAGCTGTTTTTT. This encodes CASRTWGPGELFF.

The chain combines TRBV4-1 with TRBJ2-1; perhaps D is TRBD1 or TRBD2 (5 bases each). Matching the DNA end better, TRBJ2-7 makes the J call doubtful. The CDR3 is made up of 14 amino acids. Germline values: CDR1 MGHRA, CDR2 YSYEKL. The CDR3 protein is CASSHLIGTHEQYF. The CDR3 DNA sequence: TGCGCCAGCAGCCACCTTATAGGGACCCACGAGCAGTACTTC.